This record concerns one TCR beta chain sequence. It has no known antigen specificity. No much larger clonotype is one base removed from it; base qualities were not supplied. Library prep was done by the immunoSEQ multiplex PCR assay. The TCRbeta CDR3 region and adjacent sequences were amplified and sequenced from pancreatic genomic DNA. In the authors' own workflow: Repertoire diversity was assessed as a mean normalized Shannon-Wiener index, and productive clonality and productive rearrangement counts were also measured. Control and chronic pancreatitis repertoire metrics were compared with the nonparametric Mann-Whitney U test. A clonotype counted as shared when its CDR3beta sequence had identical amino acid composition and length across subjects. What TCRdb holds here is the immuneACCESS table cut down to in-frame rearrangements. Part of the clones is not present; checked against another copy, under half of the missing clones reflect an unresolved V gene, and the others are unexplained. The V and J calls and the clone size are those of that table, but D and trimming were determined from the DNA. The sample table contains about 9,400 clones; only one count was recorded for around 79% of them. The ten largest make up around 14% of the sample.

Patients undergoing total pancreatectomy with islet autotransplantation (TPIAT) were the source of the chronic pancreatitis pancreas tissue. The chronic pancreatitis patients who were included had no known history of diabetes. For TCRbeta sequencing, genomic DNA was pulled straight from bulk pancreas tissue, skipping any T cell sorting. Idiopathic chronic pancreatitis patients had no particular identified cause of disease. At two US centers, pancreas tissues from patients and organ donors were collected on a consecutive basis. These data are taken from a study of immune characteristics of hereditary and idiopathic chronic pancreatitis. General notes on the study: Local pancreatic immune cells and TCRbeta repertoires were profiled in hereditary and idiopathic chronic pancreatitis and were compared with control organ donor pancreases. TCRbeta sequencing included about five control pancreases, about seven pancreases with hereditary chronic pancreatitis and 6 pancreases with idiopathic chronic pancreatitis. The gDNA-based approach was selected because minimal in vitro experimental manipulation of pancreas-infiltrating T cells was involved.

Germline trimming: 6 bases from V, 2 bases from J; junction bases outside gene matches: 6. Sequences MNHEY (CDR1) and SVGEGT (CDR2) are obtained from the germline V gene. The CDR3 covers 15 residues, taking in both the cysteine and the phenylalanine. The entry retains the CDR3 DNA only, 45 bases that are in frame from base 1. What the research found in general, with its limitations: Chronic pancreatitis caused by alcohol use was excluded from the study. Hereditary and idiopathic chronic pancreatitis differed in Vbeta-Jbeta gene family usage, including TRBV10, TRBV19, TRBV23 and TRBV5. Significantly increased TCRbeta repertoire diversity and reduced clonality were observed in both chronic pancreatitis groups relative to controls. Patient tissue was available only at the time of TPIAT, so disease duration differences may have influenced immune findings. Among some 14 chronic pancreatitis patients, a positive correlation was found between numbers of productive TCR rearrangements and disease severity scores.

The rearrangement joined TRBV6-2 or TRBV6-3 to TRBJ2-3, and 9 junction bases match TRBD1. Sequenced input: pancreas tissue with idiopathic chronic pancreatitis. This specimen's cell subset or site label, per the study, means: chronic pancreatitis without an identified cause. The sequence came from a human donor with chronic pancreatitis. The CDR3 region has the sequence CASSLGQGDTDTQYF. Read as DNA, the sequence is TGTGCCAGCAGCCTGGGACAGGGAGACACAGATACGCAGTATTTT.